This T cell receptor beta chain was identified during a study of cytotoxic CD8 clonotypes in ibrutinib-treated CLL. At the level of the study: Mean productive templates were about 260,000; mean productive rearrangements were about 90,000.

J gave up 10 bases and V 6 bases, and 5 bases lay outside the gene matches. Per germline, CDR1 MNHEY and CDR2 SMNVEV (reference sequence). CDR3 size: 14 residues. TCRdb's table, derived via immunoSEQ multiplex PCR, lists solely in-frame clones and lacks some. The sample records about 200,000 clones, roughly 79% being singletons. Study outcomes and limitations: Clonality was higher at baseline than in age-matched healthy donors and tracked circulating CD8+ T-cell counts. On treatment, the uncommon public clonotypes contracted or remained stable.

Remarks on this clone: Its antigen is currently unknown.

The sequences come from PBMCs, collected after 12 months of ibrutinib treatment. The rearrangement uses TRBV27 and TRBJ2-1; 14 bases are a match to TRBD2. This clonotype originated in a human donor with chronic lymphocytic leukemia. CDR3 coding DNA: TGTGCCAGCAGGGAACGACTAGCGGGAGGGGAGCAGTTCTTC. Amino acid sequence: CASRERLAGGEQFF.